A single sample is the source of the 2 T cell receptor beta chains below, sequenced in a study of T cells in Graves' hyperthyroidism and ophthalmopathy. TCR beta CDR3 regions were amplified from RNA. The HTBI primer set served for first-round RT-PCR of the TCR CDR3. TCRdb passed the multiplex PCR reads through MiXCR, listing each CDR3 protein once. The sample comprises more than 450,000 distinct CDR3 sequences, approximately 20% of which are singletons, and 47% rests with the top ten. The sequenced material came from blood. These receptors all come from a man aged 40-50 years with Graves' ophthalmopathy.

The V and J genes are TRBV12-3 or TRBV12-4 and TRBJ1-5, with D maybe TRBD1 (5 bases). This CDR3 is 15 amino acids long. Trimming removed 6 bases at V and 1 base at J, with 13 bases between. The DNA for the CDR3 is TGTGCCAGCAGCCTCGACAGTTCAAGCAATCAGCCCCAGCATTTT. It codes for CASSLDSSSNQPQHF.

The chain employs TRBV10-3 and TRBJ1-2; the match to TRBD1 covers 9 bases. The germline V gene encodes CDR1 ENHRY and CDR2 SYGVKD. The CDR3 loop spans 16 amino acids. J gave up 1 base and V 6 bases, and 9 bases lay outside the gene matches. The CDR3 nucleotides are TGTGCCATCAGCCAGGACAGGGGAGGGGTTAACTATGGCTACACCTTC. Its translation is CAISQDRGGVNYGYTF.